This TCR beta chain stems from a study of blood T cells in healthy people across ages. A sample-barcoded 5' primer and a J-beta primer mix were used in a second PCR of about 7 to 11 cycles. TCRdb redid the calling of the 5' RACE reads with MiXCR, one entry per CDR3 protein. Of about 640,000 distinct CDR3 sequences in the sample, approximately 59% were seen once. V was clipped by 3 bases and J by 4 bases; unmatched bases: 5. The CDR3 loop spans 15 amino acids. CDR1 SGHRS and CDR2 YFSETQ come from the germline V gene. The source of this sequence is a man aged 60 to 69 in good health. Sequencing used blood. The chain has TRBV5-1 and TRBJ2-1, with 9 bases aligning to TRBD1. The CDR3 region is CASSSSGTGYNEQFF. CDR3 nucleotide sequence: TGCGCCAGCAGCTCATCCGGGACAGGGTACAATGAGCAGTTCTTC.